This T cell receptor beta chain comes out of a study of cytomegalovirus exposure and HLA in healthy donors. The PCR employed 60 Vbeta primers together with 13 Jbeta primers. Using immunoSEQ multiplex PCR, the repertoire was profiled, and TCRdb retains in-frame clones only, with some absent. The data show over 150,000 clones, roughly 80% seen once. As to this clone: What it binds is not known.

Looked up from germline, CDR1 is LNHDA and CDR2 is SQIVND (reference sequence). The CDR3 runs to 13 residues. The V end lost 3 bases, the J end lost 8 bases, and 13 bases lay between the germline ends. The study, taken as a whole, reports: It was reportedly the case that the classifier diagnosed cytomegalovirus status with high specificity and sensitivity.

The TCR sequence derives from a male donor in good health and CMV-seropositive. The chain couples TRBV19 to TRBJ1-2; unclear D gene. The material sequenced was PBMCs. CDR3 bases: TGTGCCAGTAGTATGGGCATTCTTCGGGGCTACACCTTC. It specifies CASSMGILRGYTF.